The 28 T cell receptor beta chains in this list originate from one sample, sequenced in a study of blood T cell repertoires in COVID-19. The protocol was immunoSEQ multiplex PCR, while the TCRdb copy is restricted to in-frame clones and leaves out a portion. The data show 150,000 to 200,000 clones, 89% seen once. Sequencing was carried out using PBMCs or T cells enriched from blood (not recorded which). These TCRs come from a woman aged 18-29 years who had recovered from COVID-19.

The rearrangement links TRBV27 to TRBJ2-7; D is ambiguous. The CDR3 runs 12 residues. Germline CDR1 reads MNHEY; CDR2 reads SMNVEV (reference sequence). The V end lost 4 bases, the J end lost 1 base, and 5 bases lay between the germline ends. CDR3: CASSSTSYEQYF. The CDR3 DNA reads TGTGCCAGCAGTTCCACTTCCTACGAGCAGTACTTC.

As DNA, the CDR3 is TGTGCCATCAGAGGGGCGACCGCTATCTCTGGAAACACCATATATTTT. It is translated as CAIRGATAISGNTIYF. The J gene is TRBJ1-3, the V gene TRBV10-3; D is perhaps TRBD1 (5 bases). The CDR3 runs 16 residues. V was clipped by 6 bases and J by 0 bases, with 15 bases between them. From germline, CDR1 is ENHRY and CDR2 SYGVKD.

This clone was counted only a few times. The V call is TRBV5-1, the J call TRBJ1-3; maybe TRBD1 (6 bases). Trimming stripped 6 bases from V and 0 bases from J, with 7 bases between. The CDR3 covers 13 residues. CDR1 is SGHRS and CDR2 is YFSETQ in the germline V gene. CDR3 protein: CASKDSSGNTIYF. The CDR3, as DNA: TGCGCCAGCAAGGACAGCTCTGGAAACACCATATATTTT.

The rearrangement uses TRBV4-3 and TRBJ2-3; 8 nucleotides agree with TRBD2. This CDR3 region has 15 residues. Germline V gene sequence: CDR1 LGHNA, CDR2 YSLEER. V trimming: 1 base; J trimming: 8 bases; junction bases outside the gene matches: 8. This CDR3 is CASSQGVGLDGTQYF. CDR3 sequence (DNA): TGCGCCAGCAGCCAAGGGGTGGGACTAGACGGTACGCAGTATTTT.

Only a few counts were recorded for this clone. The DNA for the CDR3 is TGTGCCAGCAGCTATGACTTGGCGGGAGGGCATATCGTAGATACGCAGTATTTT. Translation gives CASSYDLAGGHIVDTQYF. The J gene is TRBJ2-3, the V gene TRBV5-4; TRBD2 agrees at 9 bases. The CDR3 runs 18 residues. CDR1 SGHNT and CDR2 YYREEE come from the germline V gene (reference sequence). The J segment lost 5 bases and the V segment lost 3 bases, leaving 16 bases of the junction unmatched.

This chain connects TRBV30 to TRBJ2-3; D remains unclear. CDR1 is GTSNPN, CDR2 SVGIG, per germline (reference sequence). This CDR3 is 13 amino acids long. The V gene lost 0 bases and the J gene lost 4 bases, with 8 bases spanning the gap. The CDR3 here is CAWSVGSPDTQYF. The CDR3 DNA sequence: TGTGCCTGGAGTGTGGGCAGCCCAGATACGCAGTATTTT.

The V and J genes are TRBV28 and TRBJ2-1; D is perhaps TRBD1 (5 bases). Germline V CDR1 and CDR2: MDHEN, SYDVKM. The CDR3 loop spans 18 amino acids. V was clipped by 3 bases and J by 10 bases, with 28 bases between them. The CDR3 region is CASSFLLKTDVMRMEQFF. Written as DNA, the CDR3 is TGTGCCAGCAGTTTCCTTCTCAAGACAGACGTAATGAGGATGGAGCAGTTCTTC.

The chain has TRBV3-1 (or the pseudogene TRBV3-2) and TRBJ2-7; D unclear. Deletions cut 0 bases from V and 4 bases from J, with 7 bases between. The length of the CDR3 is 13 residues. The germline gives CDR1 LGHDT, CDR2 YNNKEL (reference sequence). The CDR3 is CASSQDKEYEQYF. The CDR3 DNA follows: TGTGCCAGCAGCCAAGATAAAGAGTACGAGCAGTACTTC.

The rearrangement joins TRBV7-9 to TRBJ2-3, with 10 positions matching TRBD2. The junction had 10 bases not matched to a gene; V was cut back by 6 bases and J by 7 bases. CDR3 length: 15 amino acids. Per germline, CDR1 SEHNR and CDR2 FQNEAQ (reference sequence). CDR3 in amino acids: CASSPPSGSSNTQYF. The CDR3 DNA is TGTGCCAGCAGTCCACCTAGCGGGAGTTCAAATACGCAGTATTTT.

This chain uses TRBV27 with TRBJ2-7; D perhaps matches TRBD2 (5 bases). This CDR3 is 13 amino acids long. Germline V lookup: CDR1 MNHEY, CDR2 SMNVEV (reference sequence). The V gene lost 4 bases and the J gene lost 7 bases, with 14 bases spanning the gap. The CDR3, as DNA: TGTGCCAGCAGTTCCCGAGGGTATCGGGAGCAGTACTTC. Translating gives CASSSRGYREQYF.

The chain links TRBV5-4 to TRBJ2-7, with TRBD2 matching 7 bases. The CDR3 has 14 amino acids. J was trimmed by 2 bases and V by 0 bases; bases with no gene match: 2. Germline V lookup: CDR1 SGHNT, CDR2 YYREEE (reference sequence). The CDR3 region is CASSLGGSPYEQYF. DNA for the CDR3: TGTGCCAGCAGCTTGGGCGGGAGTCCCTACGAGCAGTACTTC.

This chain's CDR3 is CASSQEAPTSSYSTDTQYF. The CDR3 coding sequence is TGTGCCAGCAGCCAAGAGGCCCCCACTAGCTCCTATAGCACAGATACGCAGTATTTT. The chain joins TRBV14 to TRBJ2-3, with D possibly being TRBD2 (6 bases). Germline V gives CDR1 SGHDN, CDR2 FVKESK. Trimming removed 0 bases at V and 0 bases at J, with 19 bases between. This CDR3 comprises 19 residues. Full variable domain (missing parts from reference TRBV14 and TRBJ2-3): EAGVTQFPSHSVIEKGQTVTLRCDPISGHDNLYWYRRVMGKEIKFLLHFVKESKQDESGMPNNRFLAERTGGTYSTLKVQPAELEDSGVYFCASSQEAPTSSYSTDTQYFGPGTRLTVL.

The V and J genes are TRBV28 and TRBJ1-2; D call uncertain. V was pared by 9 bases and J by 4 bases, with 18 bases between. CDR3 length: 14 amino acids. The germline CDR1 and CDR2 sequences are MDHEN and SYDVKM. The CDR3 loop is CASSVGSLFYGYTF. CDR3 coding DNA: TGTGCCAGTAGCGTCGGTTCGCTATTCTATGGCTACACCTTC.

The chain carries TRBV2 and TRBJ2-3; maybe TRBD2 (6 bases). CDR3 size: 14 residues. Trimming cost V 5 bases and J 2 bases, with 11 bases left between them. CDR1 SNHLY and CDR2 FYNNEI come from the germline V gene. The CDR3 spells CASSREWATDTQYF. CDR3 DNA: TGTGCCAGCAGTCGGGAGTGGGCCACAGATACGCAGTATTTT.

In its sample, this clone was seen once. The rearrangement joins TRBV4-1 to TRBJ2-7; possible D gene TRBD1, 5 bases. Germline V gene lookup returns CDR1 MGHRA and CDR2 YSYEKL. CDR3 size: 14 residues. Trimming took off 4 bases at V and 2 bases at J, with 12 bases between the two ends. The CDR3 protein is CASSLYTGPYEQYF. DNA of the CDR3: TGCGCCAGCAGCCTTTACACAGGACCCTACGAGCAGTACTTC.

V usage is TRBV29-1 and J usage is TRBJ2-6; 10 nucleotides agree with TRBD1. Germline values: CDR1 SQVTM, CDR2 ANQGSEA. The CDR3 runs to 15 residues. Trimming cost V 4 bases and J 3 bases; bases outside gene matches: 3. In DNA form, the CDR3 reads TGCAGCGTTGGCGACAGGGGGCATGGGGCCAACGTCCTGACTTTC. This translates into CSVGDRGHGANVLTF.

The rearrangement uses TRBV30 and TRBJ2-7, with TRBD2 matching over 9 bases. Germline V gives CDR1 GTSNPN, CDR2 SVGIG (reference sequence). The CDR3 contains 12 residues. The trim removed 2 bases at V and 12 bases at J, leaving 8 bases unmatched. The CDR3 region is CAWSPIAGVWYF. The CDR3 DNA sequence: TGTGCCTGGAGTCCCATAGCGGGAGTGTGGTACTTC.

The J gene is TRBJ1-2, the V gene TRBV7-9; 12 bases agree with TRBD1. The CDR3 covers 15 residues. CDR1 is SEHNR, CDR2 FQNEAQ, per germline (reference sequence). J was trimmed by 4 bases and V by 3 bases; bases with no gene match: 3. CDR3 region: CASSFGTGGGYGYTF. The CDR3 nucleotides are TGTGCCAGCAGCTTTGGGACAGGGGGCGGCTATGGCTACACCTTC.

The J gene is TRBJ1-2, the V gene TRBV6-6, with D perhaps matching TRBD1 (6 bases). The CDR3 is 13 residues long. V shed 4 bases and J shed 2 bases, with 8 bases lying between them. CDR1 MNHNY and CDR2 SVGAGI come from the germline V gene (reference sequence). The CDR3 loop is CASSFGQNYGYTF. The CDR3 bases are TGTGCCAGCAGTTTCGGACAGAACTATGGCTACACCTTC.

The rearrangement links TRBV5-4 to TRBJ2-1; tentatively, D is TRBD1 (7 bases). V gave up 3 bases and J gave up 4 bases, with 11 bases separating them. CDR3 size: 14 residues. CDR1 and CDR2 (germline): SGHNT, YYREEE (reference sequence). The CDR3 DNA reads TGTGCCAGCAGCTCCCAGGGGGGTTACAATGAGCAGTTCTTC. Protein: CASSSQGGYNEQFF.

The chain couples TRBV20-1 to TRBJ2-1, with D perhaps TRBD1 (6 bases). Per germline, CDR1 DFQATT and CDR2 SNEGSKA (reference sequence). CDR3 length: 13 residues. Trimming stripped 3 bases from V and 3 bases from J, with 9 bases between. The CDR3 sequence: CSASSGDYNEQFF. The CDR3 region has the DNA TGCAGTGCTAGTTCAGGGGACTACAATGAGCAGTTCTTC.

Only a few counts were recorded for this clone. The V gene is TRBV28, the J gene TRBJ2-7; D is uncertain. V was pared by 6 bases and J by 6 bases, with 21 bases between. This CDR3 is built from 15 residues. From germline, CDR1 is MDHEN and CDR2 SYDVKM. The CDR3 loop is CASSTTTDSPGEQYF. In DNA, the CDR3 is TGTGCCAGCAGCACCACCACCGACTCTCCCGGCGAGCAGTACTTC.

The chain is built from TRBV4-1 and TRBJ1-2; 8 bases align to TRBD1. Germline V gives CDR1 MGHRA, CDR2 YSYEKL. V gave up 3 bases and J gave up 4 bases; unmatched junction bases: 7. The CDR3 has 15 amino acids. The CDR3 region has the DNA TGCGCCAGCAGCCACGGAGGGGACAGGTTCTATGGCTACACCTTC. Its translation is CASSHGGDRFYGYTF.

The genes are TRBV4-1 and TRBJ2-7; 9 bases line up with TRBD2. Germline CDR1 is MGHRA and CDR2 is YSYEKL. The J segment lost 4 bases and the V segment lost 0 bases, leaving 7 bases of the junction unmatched. The CDR3 extends over 16 amino acids. In DNA form, the CDR3 reads TGCGCCAGCAGCCAAGATCGCACTAGCGGGTTTTACGAGCAGTACTTC. Amino acids: CASSQDRTSGFYEQYF.

J is TRBJ1-5 and V is TRBV28; D possibly corresponds to TRBD1 (6 bases). V gave up 6 bases and J gave up 6 bases, with 30 bases separating them. The CDR3 runs 19 residues. The germline V gene has CDR1 MDHEN and CDR2 SYDVKM. The CDR3 region has the DNA TGTGCCAGCAGCCCGGGGAAGACAGGCGGGGGGTTGGATGGTCAGCCCCAGCATTTT. Protein: CASSPGKTGGGLDGQPQHF.

The chain has TRBV19 and TRBJ2-2; D possibly corresponds to TRBD1 (5 bases). V lost 6 bases, J lost 6 bases, and 17 bases lay in between. The CDR3 sequence is 15 residues long. Looked up from germline, CDR1 is LNHDA and CDR2 is SQIVND (reference sequence). The DNA of the CDR3 is TGTGCCAGTAGCCCTTCCAGGGTCTATCCCGGGGAGCTGTTTTTT. Protein product: CASSPSRVYPGELFF.

The rearrangement joins TRBV2 to TRBJ2-7; 8 bases are shared with TRBD2. Germline CDR1 reads SNHLY; CDR2 reads FYNNEI. The CDR3 consists of 15 residues. V lost 10 bases to trimming and J lost 3 bases; unmatched junction nucleotides: 14. The CDR3 nucleotides are TGTGCCATCACCCTCAGAAGCGGGAGAGTCTACGAGCAGTACTTC. It translates to CAITLRSGRVYEQYF.

This chain links TRBV27 with TRBJ2-1; TRBD2 aligns across 7 bases. With 2 bases clipped from V and 2 bases from J, the junction kept 0 bases outside the gene matches. The CDR3 loop spans 14 amino acids. Germline V CDR1 and CDR2: MNHEY, SMNVEV (reference sequence). DNA of the CDR3: TGTGCCAGCAGTTTAGCGGGAGCCTACAATGAGCAGTTCTTC. Amino acids: CASSLAGAYNEQFF.